The rows below give T cell receptor beta chains drawn from one sample of a study of cytomegalovirus exposure and HLA in healthy donors. Only in-frame clones appear in the TCRdb table, and some are missing; sequencing was by immunoSEQ multiplex PCR. The sample lists about 260,000 clones, 90% occurring once. Source material: PBMCs. The receptor set was obtained from a woman aged 30 to 39 in good health and CMV-seronegative. The CDR3 runs from the conserved cysteine through the conserved F or W. The order of the fields is D gene, V gene, J gene, clone size, CDR3 DNA, CDR3 protein. The D gene is left open where the match is weak. Clone size is stated in some rows and not others, as once, few, many or a class when expanded.

-	TRBV11-2	TRBJ2-5	-	TGTGCCAGCAGCTTAGGAGGCCCAGGGTTGCGAGAGACCCAGTACTTC	CASSLGGPGLRETQYF
-	TRBV7-2	TRBJ1-1	-	TGTGCCAGCAGATTTCCGGACGGGACTCCATGGAGGACTGAAGCTTTCTTT	CASRFPDGTPWRTEAFF
-	TRBV4-1	TRBJ2-4	-	TGCGCCAGCAGCCAAGTGGGGACAGCCAAAAACATTCAGTACTTC	CASSQVGTAKNIQYF
-	TRBV7-9	TRBJ2-7	-	TGTGCCAGCAGCTTTTCGATTGGGGACGAGCAGTACTTC	CASSFSIGDEQYF
-	TRBV27	TRBJ2-1	-	TGTGCCAGCAGTTTACCACCCTTCTACAATGAGCAGTTCTTC	CASSLPPFYNEQFF
-	TRBV2	TRBJ2-1	-	TGTGCCAGCAGTCAATTAACGGGAGTAAACAGTGGTGAGCAGTTCTTC	CASSQLTGVNSGEQFF
TRBD1	TRBV15	TRBJ2-7	-	TGTGCCACCAGCAGAGAAACAGGGGTCGAGCAGTACTTC	CATSRETGVEQYF
-	TRBV4-3	TRBJ2-1	-	TGCGCCAGCAGCCAAGACGGGATGGGGGGTTCCTACAATGAGCAGTTCTTC	CASSQDGMGGSYNEQFF
TRBD1	TRBV5-4	TRBJ2-3	-	TGTGCCAGCGGCGGGGACAGGGTTAGCACAGATACGCAGTATTTT	CASGGDRVSTDTQYF
-	TRBV10-3	TRBJ1-5	-	TGTGCCATCAGTGAAGACAGTCCTAATCAGCCCCAGCATTTT	CAISEDSPNQPQHF
-	TRBV11-2	TRBJ2-7	-	TGTGCCAGCAGCTTATTCCAGGGGTCCGAGCAGTACTTC	CASSLFQGSEQYF
-	TRBV9	TRBJ2-5	-	TGTGCCAGCAGCGTAGGGTTCAGGGGCGAGACCCAGTACTTC	CASSVGFRGETQYF
-	TRBV5-1	TRBJ2-3	-	TGCGCCAGCAGCCCCACGACGGGGGAGTTAGGAGATACGCAGTATTTT	CASSPTTGELGDTQYF
TRBD1	TRBV7-2	TRBJ2-7	-	TGTGCCAGCAGCCCGACAGGGGGCTGGTCGCTGGGCTCCTACGAGCAGTACTTC	CASSPTGGWSLGSYEQYF
-	TRBV20-1	TRBJ2-3	-	TGCAGTGCTAGAAGCTCAGATACGCAGTATTTT	CSARSSDTQYF
-	TRBV19	TRBJ1-4	-	TGTGCCAGTAGGGCACTTGCAACTAATGAAAAACTGTTTTTT	CASRALATNEKLFF
TRBD1	TRBV5-4	TRBJ2-3	-	TGTGCCAGCAGCTTCCGGGGACAGCGCACAGATACGCAGTATTTT	CASSFRGQRTDTQYF
-	TRBV29-1	TRBJ2-7	-	TGCAGCGTTGCGGGGGCCCAGGGATCCCACGAGCAGTACTTC	CSVAGAQGSHEQYF
TRBD1	TRBV6-6	TRBJ2-7	-	TGTGCCAGCAGTGGGGGACAGGGGGTCTACGAGCAGTACTTC	CASSGGQGVYEQYF
TRBD2	TRBV14	TRBJ2-7	-	TGTGCCAGCAGCCAAGTTTCGATCGGGAGGGCGTCCGAGCAGTACTTC	CASSQVSIGRASEQYF
TRBD2	TRBV28	TRBJ2-7	-	TGTGCCAGCAGACCGGGACTAGCGGGATACGAGCAGTACTTC	CASRPGLAGYEQYF
TRBD2	TRBV7-8	TRBJ2-2	-	TGTGCCAGCAGCCCTGTTGGGGCGGGAGGCAGGGAGCTGTTTTTT	CASSPVGAGGRELFF
-	TRBV6-5	TRBJ1-1	once	TGTGCCAGCAGTTACCGGACAGTGAACACTGAAGCTTTCTTT	CASSYRTVNTEAFF
-	TRBV30	TRBJ2-7	few	TGTGCCTGGAGTGTAGGAGGGTCCTACGAGCAGTACTTC	CAWSVGGSYEQYF
TRBD2	TRBV28	TRBJ2-2	-	TGTGCCAGCAGTTCCCAGTGGCTAGCGGGCGAGACCTTACGAAACACCGGGGAGCTGTTTTTT	CASSSQWLAGETLRNTGELFF
-	TRBV11-2	TRBJ2-7	-	TGTGCCAGCAGCTTAATACAAGGCGAGCAGTACTTC	CASSLIQGEQYF
-	TRBV2	TRBJ1-5	few	TGTGCCAGCAGAAGGACAGAACCATATAGCAATCAGCCCCAGCATTTT	CASRRTEPYSNQPQHF
-	TRBV7-6	TRBJ2-5	-	TGTGCCAGCAGCTTAGTAATGGGAGTGGAGACCCAGTACTTC	CASSLVMGVETQYF
-	TRBV9	TRBJ1-4	once	TGTGCCAGCAGCCAGGGATCATCTAATGAAAAACTGTTTTTT	CASSQGSSNEKLFF
-	TRBV25-1	TRBJ2-1	few	TGTGCCAGCAGTGAAAGGGCGGGGAACTACAATGAGCAGTTCTTC	CASSERAGNYNEQFF
TRBD1	TRBV2	TRBJ2-7	-	TGTGCCAGCAGTTGGGACAGGGGGAGAAACGAGCAGTACTTC	CASSWDRGRNEQYF
-	TRBV9	TRBJ2-2	once	TGTGCCAGCAGCGTAGCTAGTCAGGGTAACGGGGAGCTGTTTTTT	CASSVASQGNGELFF
TRBD2	TRBV7-6	TRBJ2-6	-	TGTGCCAGCAGCCGCGGGAGGGCTGGGGCCAACGTCCTGACTTTC	CASSRGRAGANVLTF
-	TRBV5-1	TRBJ2-7	-	TGCGCCAGCAGCTTTACCGGGGCCTACGAGCAGTACTTC	CASSFTGAYEQYF
-	TRBV6-1	TRBJ2-7	-	TGTGCCAGCAGTGATACAACCCGGAGCTACGAGCAGTACTTC	CASSDTTRSYEQYF
-	TRBV19	TRBJ1-4	-	TGTGCCAGTAGTATCCCAGGGTCATGGGGAAAACTGTTTTTT	CASSIPGSWGKLFF
-	TRBV5-1	TRBJ2-2	once	TGCGCCAGCAGCTTGAGCCTGGGAAACACCGGGGAGCTGTTTTTT	CASSLSLGNTGELFF
-	TRBV18	TRBJ1-2	-	TGTGCCAGCTCACCTACAGGGTCTGCTAACTATGGCTACACCTTC	CASSPTGSANYGYTF
-	TRBV28	TRBJ2-7	many	TGTGCCAGCAGGGTCCCCGGGGGGCTCTACGAGCAGTACTTC	CASRVPGGLYEQYF
-	TRBV6-6	TRBJ2-7	once	TGTGCCAGCAGAGCCGGGAGCTCCTACGAGCAGTACTTC	CASRAGSSYEQYF
TRBD2	TRBV28	TRBJ2-7	-	TGTGCCAGCGGGCTTCGGGGAGGGAACTACGAGCAGTACTTC	CASGLRGGNYEQYF
TRBD1	TRBV6-1	TRBJ2-7	few	TGTGCCAGCAGTGCACAACAGGGGCCCCTTGGCTACGAGCAGTACTTC	CASSAQQGPLGYEQYF
TRBD1	TRBV27	TRBJ2-7	-	TGTGCCAGCAGTTCTACTTCAGTCCCGGGACAGGGTTACGAGCAGTACTTC	CASSSTSVPGQGYEQYF
TRBD2	TRBV7-7	TRBJ2-7	-	TGTGCCAGCAGCCCGACTAGCGGGAGTTACGAGCAGTACTTC	CASSPTSGSYEQYF
-	TRBV7-9	TRBJ2-4	-	TGTGCCAGCAGCTCTCCGTCGGGATTAAAAGCCAAAAACATTCAGTACTTC	CASSSPSGLKAKNIQYF
-	TRBV7-6	TRBJ2-7	-	TGTGCCAGCAGTCCAGATAATTCTTACGAGCAGTACTTC	CASSPDNSYEQYF
TRBD1	TRBV7-9	TRBJ1-1	-	TGTGCCAGCAGTCAGTCACCCGGGACAGGGCACACTGAAGCTTTCTTT	CASSQSPGTGHTEAFF
TRBD2	TRBV6-5	TRBJ2-7	-	TGTGCCAGCACTGCGATTAGCGGGAGTTGGGAGCAGTACTTC	CASTAISGSWEQYF
-	TRBV5-1	TRBJ1-1	-	TGCGCCAGCAGCTTGGCCTGGGACACTGAAGCTTTCTTT	CASSLAWDTEAFF
-	TRBV2	TRBJ2-1	once	TGTGCCAGCAGTGAAGTTGGAACTAGCTCCTACAATGAGCAGTTCTTC	CASSEVGTSSYNEQFF
-	TRBV13	TRBJ2-7	-	TGTGCCAGCAGCTTAAGGGGCATTGAAGGTGGCGAGCAGTACTTC	CASSLRGIEGGEQYF
-	TRBV19	TRBJ1-5	-	TGTGCCTCGGGGGGAAACAATCAGCCCCAGCATTTT	CASGGNNQPQHF
-	TRBV5-6	TRBJ1-2	-	TGTGCCAGCAGCTTAGCAGGGAGGCTTGCTAACTATGGCTACACCTTC	CASSLAGRLANYGYTF
TRBD2	TRBV7-3	TRBJ2-5	-	TGTGCCAGCAGCTTAAGAGTGTGGCCTAGCGGGAGTAAACAAGAGACCCAGTACTTC	CASSLRVWPSGSKQETQYF
-	TRBV13	TRBJ2-1	-	TGTGCCAGCAGCTTTTCTAGTATCATCTTCTACAATGAGCAGTTCTTC	CASSFSSIIFYNEQFF
TRBD2	TRBV11-3	TRBJ2-1	-	TGTGCCAGCAGCCTAGCGGGAGTCGGAAATGAGCAGTTCTTC	CASSLAGVGNEQFF
-	TRBV6-5	TRBJ1-2	-	TGTGCCAGCAGTTACCCGGGTGGCTACACCTTC	CASSYPGGYTF
-	TRBV5-6	TRBJ2-1	-	TGTGCCAGCAGCTTGGAGGGGTATGATCCGTTCTTC	CASSLEGYDPFF
TRBD1	TRBV4-1	TRBJ1-2	-	TGCGCCAGCTCGCAAATGGGGGACAGGGGGCGAATCGGGTATGGCTACACCTTC	CASSQMGDRGRIGYGYTF
-	TRBV29-1	TRBJ2-2	-	TGCAGCGTTGAAGATGCCCAAGCGACAGGGAACACCGGGGAGCTGTTTTTT	CSVEDAQATGNTGELFF